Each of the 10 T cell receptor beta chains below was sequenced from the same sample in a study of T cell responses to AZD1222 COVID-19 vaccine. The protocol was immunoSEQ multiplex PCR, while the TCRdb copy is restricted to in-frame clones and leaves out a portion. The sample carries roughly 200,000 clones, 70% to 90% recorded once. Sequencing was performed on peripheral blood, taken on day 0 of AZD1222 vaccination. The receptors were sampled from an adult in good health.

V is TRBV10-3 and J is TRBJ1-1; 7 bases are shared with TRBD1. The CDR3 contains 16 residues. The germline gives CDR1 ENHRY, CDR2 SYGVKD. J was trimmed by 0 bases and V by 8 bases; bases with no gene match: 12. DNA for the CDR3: TGTGCCATCGCCCGGGACAGATCTCCGATGAACACTGAAGCTTTCTTT. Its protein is CAIARDRSPMNTEAFF.

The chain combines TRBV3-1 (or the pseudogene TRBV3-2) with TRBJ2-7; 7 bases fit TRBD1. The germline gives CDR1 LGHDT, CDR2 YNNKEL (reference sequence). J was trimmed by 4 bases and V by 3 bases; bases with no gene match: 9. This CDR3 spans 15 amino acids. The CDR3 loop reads CASSHYGTARYEQYF. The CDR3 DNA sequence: TGTGCCAGCAGCCATTACGGGACAGCTAGATACGAGCAGTACTTC.

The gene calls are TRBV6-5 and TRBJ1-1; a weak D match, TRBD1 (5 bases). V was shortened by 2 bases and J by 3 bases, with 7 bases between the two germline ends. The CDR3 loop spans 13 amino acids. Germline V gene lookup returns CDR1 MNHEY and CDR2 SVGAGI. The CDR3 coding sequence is TGTGCCAGCAGTTACCGGGACTACACTGAAGCTTTCTTT. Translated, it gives CASSYRDYTEAFF.

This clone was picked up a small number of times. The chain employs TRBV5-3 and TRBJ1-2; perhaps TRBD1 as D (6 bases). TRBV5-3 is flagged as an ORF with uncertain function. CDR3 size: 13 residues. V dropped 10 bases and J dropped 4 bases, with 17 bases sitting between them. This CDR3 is CAGPGANSYGYTF. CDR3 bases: TGTGCCGGCCCAGGGGCGAACAGCTATGGCTACACCTTC.

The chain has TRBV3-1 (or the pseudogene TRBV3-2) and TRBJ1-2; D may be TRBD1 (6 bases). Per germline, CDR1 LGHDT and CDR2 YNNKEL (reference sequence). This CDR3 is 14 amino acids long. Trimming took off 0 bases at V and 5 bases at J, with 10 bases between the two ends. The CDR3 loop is CASSQEGTNYGYTF. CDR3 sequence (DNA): TGTGCCAGCAGCCAAGAGGGGACAAATTATGGCTACACCTTC.

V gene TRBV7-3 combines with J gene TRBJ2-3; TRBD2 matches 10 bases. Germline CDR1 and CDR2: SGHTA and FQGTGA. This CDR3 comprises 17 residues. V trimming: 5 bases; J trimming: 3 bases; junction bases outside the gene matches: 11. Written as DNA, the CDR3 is TGTGCCAGCAGCCTCCTCGGAGCGGGGGGGCGGACAGATACGCAGTATTTT. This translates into CASSLLGAGGRTDTQYF.

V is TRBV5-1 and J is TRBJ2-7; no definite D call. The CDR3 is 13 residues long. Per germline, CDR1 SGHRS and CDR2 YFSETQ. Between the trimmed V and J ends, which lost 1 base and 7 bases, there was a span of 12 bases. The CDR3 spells CASSLTGSWEQYF. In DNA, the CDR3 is TGCGCCAGCAGCTTGACTGGTTCGTGGGAGCAGTACTTC.

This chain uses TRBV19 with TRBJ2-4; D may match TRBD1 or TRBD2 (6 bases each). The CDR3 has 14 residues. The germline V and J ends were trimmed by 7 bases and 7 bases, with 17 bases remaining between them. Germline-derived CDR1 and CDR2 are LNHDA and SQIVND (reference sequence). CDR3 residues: CASKVGGGRNIQYF. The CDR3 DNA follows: TGTGCCAGTAAGGTGGGGGGCGGCAGGAACATTCAGTACTTC.

The CDR3 spells CASSFGQNEQFF. In DNA, the CDR3 is TGCGCCAGCAGCTTTGGTCAGAATGAGCAGTTCTTC. The chain joins TRBV5-1 to TRBJ2-1; D uncertain. The CDR3 totals 12 residues. Germline V gives CDR1 SGHRS, CDR2 YFSETQ. Trimming took off 2 bases at V and 7 bases at J, with 7 bases between the two ends.

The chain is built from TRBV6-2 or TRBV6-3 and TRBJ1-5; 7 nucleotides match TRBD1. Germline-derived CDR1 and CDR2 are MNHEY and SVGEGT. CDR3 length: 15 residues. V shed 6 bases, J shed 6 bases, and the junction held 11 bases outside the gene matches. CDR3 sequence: CASSPVRTGGQPQHF. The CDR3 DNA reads TGTGCCAGCAGCCCCGTCCGGACAGGAGGTCAGCCCCAGCATTTT.